Shown below are 19 T cell receptor beta chains from a single sample sequenced in a study of cytomegalovirus exposure and HLA in healthy donors (dated 2017 in TCRdb). To prepare the library, the immunoSEQ multiplex PCR assay was applied. For the multiplex PCR, a mixture combining 60 forward primers for TCR Vbeta segments and 13 reverse primers for TCR Jbeta segments was used. The table comes from immuneACCESS by way of TCRdb, which keeps in-frame sequences with V and J called. Part of the clones is missing from these tables; in studies checked, under half for an unresolved V gene and the rest for unknown reasons. In this sample the table shows tens of thousands of clones, approximately 63% of which occur a single time. The biggest ten clones account for roughly 9.7% of the sample. The sample taken for sequencing was PBMCs. The receptors shown here come from a woman between 50 and 59 years old in good health and CMV-seropositive.

The chain is built from TRBV6-5 and TRBJ2-4; 10 bases are shared with TRBD1. After removal of 6 bases from V and 3 bases from J, the junction contained 5 bases not matched to a gene. The CDR3 is 15 residues long. Germline CDR1 is MNHEY and CDR2 is SVGAGI. In DNA, the CDR3 is TGTGCCAGCAGCGGGGGGGACAGGGGCAAAAACATTCAGTACTTC. This translates into CASSGGDRGKNIQYF.

The chain carries TRBV6-5 and TRBJ2-7; D unclear. The CDR3 has 13 residues. Germline-derived CDR1 and CDR2 are MNHEY and SVGAGI. V dropped 6 bases and J dropped 2 bases, with 11 bases sitting between them. CDR3 in DNA: TGTGCCAGCAGCCAAACCGGTCCCTACGAGCAGTACTTC. It yields the protein CASSQTGPYEQYF.

This clone turned up a few times. The chain has TRBV28 and TRBJ1-6; no reliable D call. Trimming stripped 5 bases from V and 5 bases from J, with 10 bases between. This CDR3 has 14 amino acids. Per germline, CDR1 MDHEN and CDR2 SYDVKM. This chain's CDR3 is CASSPGGNNSPLHF. DNA for the CDR3: TGTGCCAGCAGTCCTGGAGGCAATAATTCACCCCTCCACTTT.

This clone was seen just once. The V and J genes are TRBV10-1 and TRBJ1-1; no clear D. The V end lost 2 bases, the J end lost 2 bases, and 6 bases lay between the germline ends. This CDR3 has 13 amino acids. The germline CDR1 and CDR2 sequences are WNHNN and SYGVQD (reference sequence). CDR3 residues: CASSEVQNTEAFF. The CDR3 DNA reads TGCGCCAGCAGTGAGGTTCAAAACACTGAAGCTTTCTTT.

This chain connects TRBV7-2 to TRBJ1-4; D remains ambiguous. The CDR3 consists of 13 residues. Trimming took 5 bases from V and 3 from J, leaving 7 bases between them. The V gene's germline CDR1 is SGHTA and CDR2 FQGNSA. As DNA, the CDR3 is TGTGCCAGCAGCCCTGGGCCTAATGAAAAACTGTTTTTT. This translates into CASSPGPNEKLFF.

This chain connects TRBV4-2 to TRBJ2-2; 8 bases match TRBD2. The CDR3 is 17 residues long. V was clipped by 0 bases and J by 1 base; unmatched bases: 4. Germline-derived CDR1 and CDR2 are LGHNA and YNFKEQ. The CDR3 bases are TGTGCCAGCAGCCAAGACGGGGGGGGGTGGAACACCGGGGAGCTGTTTTTT. As protein: CASSQDGGGWNTGELFF.

This chain joins TRBV5-8 and TRBJ1-2; a weak D match, TRBD1 (6 bases). With 2 bases removed from V and 6 bases from J, the gap between germline ends came to 14 bases. This CDR3 is built from 14 residues. Germline V gives CDR1 SGHTS, CDR2 YDEGEE. In nucleotides, the CDR3 is TGTGCCAGCAGCTTTGGCAGGGGCTGGAATGGCTACACCTTC. Its translation: CASSFGRGWNGYTF.

This clone was picked up one time. The chain carries TRBV13 and TRBJ2-7, with 8 bases aligning to TRBD1. The germline V gene encodes CDR1 PRHDT and CDR2 FYEKMQ (reference sequence). The V and J ends lost 6 bases and 7 bases, in that order; junction bases with no gene match: 8. The CDR3 is 13 residues long. CDR3 in amino acids: CASRETGAGEQYF. The CDR3 coding sequence is TGTGCCAGCAGAGAGACAGGGGCCGGGGAGCAGTACTTC.

The CDR3 DNA sequence: TGCGCCAGCAGACCGGGACTCGCTGGGGAGACCCAGTACTTC. Translation gives CASRPGLAGETQYF. This rearrangement joins TRBV5-1 to TRBJ2-5, with D possibly TRBD2 on 6 matching bases. From germline, CDR1 is SGHRS and CDR2 YFSETQ. Deletions cut 5 bases from V and 5 bases from J, with 16 bases between. The CDR3 runs 14 residues.

The chain employs TRBV27 and TRBJ2-7, with unresolved D. The CDR3 sequence is 15 residues long. Germline V CDR1 and CDR2: MNHEY, SMNVEV (reference sequence). The ends were cut back, 1 base at V and 0 bases at J, with 10 bases in the middle. The CDR3, as DNA: TGTGCCAGCAGTTTATTAATGGGCCACTCCTACGAGCAGTACTTC. Protein: CASSLLMGHSYEQYF.

The gene calls are TRBV7-3 and TRBJ2-3; TRBD1 matches 10 bases. V lost 4 bases, J lost 3 bases, and 4 bases stayed unmatched. Per the germline V gene, CDR1 is SGHTA and CDR2 is FQGTGA. The CDR3 is 15 residues long. CDR3 residues: CASSSTGGTTDTQYF. The CDR3 DNA follows: TGTGCCAGCAGCTCGACAGGGGGCACGACAGATACGCAGTATTTT.

The gene calls are TRBV18 and TRBJ1-1, with 7 bases aligning to TRBD1. Germline CDR1 and CDR2: KGHSH and LQKENI. The CDR3 consists of 17 residues. J gave up 6 bases and V 3 bases, and 16 bases lay outside the gene matches. The CDR3 reads CASSPYTGEYRSAEAFF. In DNA, the CDR3 is TGTGCCAGCTCACCCTACACAGGGGAATATCGAAGCGCTGAAGCTTTCTTT.

In this sample, this clone turned up once. The gene calls are TRBV5-1 and TRBJ1-1; TRBD1 matches at 7 bases. The germline CDR1 and CDR2 sequences are SGHRS and YFSETQ. V lost 4 bases to trimming and J lost 2 bases; unmatched junction nucleotides: 8. The CDR3 is 15 amino acids. The CDR3 sequence: CASSPFNRGNTEAFF. The CDR3 DNA reads TGCGCCAGCAGCCCATTTAACAGGGGTAACACTGAAGCTTTCTTT.

The chain couples TRBV7-2 to TRBJ1-1; no clear D gene. The CDR3 has 14 amino acids. The V gene's germline CDR1 is SGHTA and CDR2 FQGNSA. V lost 8 bases, J lost 1 base, and 14 bases lay in between. Here the CDR3 DNA reads TGTGCCAGCGAACAGTACGGAAAGAACACTGAAGCTTTCTTT. Protein product: CASEQYGKNTEAFF.

As to this clone: The sample contains more than one DNA sequence encoding this CDR3. This sequence joins TRBV9 and TRBJ1-3; D is possibly TRBD1 (5 bases). Germline V gives CDR1 SGDLS, CDR2 YYNGEE. V shed 1 base and J shed 4 bases, with 12 bases lying between them. This CDR3 is 15 amino acids long. CDR3: CASSVSGATGNTIYF. The DNA for the CDR3 is TGTGCCAGCAGCGTAAGTGGGGCTACAGGAAACACCATATATTTT. Full variable domain (outside the CDR3, taken from reference TRBV9 and TRBJ1-3): DSGVTQTPKHLITATGQRVTLRCSPRSGDLSVYWYQQSLDQGLQFLIQYYNGEERAKGNILERFSAQQFPDLHSELNLSSLELGDSALYFCASSVSGATGNTIYFGEGSWLTVV.

The table lists this clone with a count of one. The V call is TRBV27, the J call TRBJ2-5; D possibly corresponds to TRBD2 (6 bases). CDR3 size: 12 residues. In germline, CDR1 is MNHEY, CDR2 SMNVEV (reference sequence). Trimming removed 8 bases from V and 5 bases from J, with 12 bases in between. CDR3 amino acids: CASAGTSETQYF. In DNA, the CDR3 is TGTGCCAGCGCGGGGACTTCTGAGACCCAGTACTTC.

V gene TRBV7-7 combines with J gene TRBJ2-5; 11 nucleotides line up with TRBD2. The J segment lost 5 bases and the V segment lost 3 bases, leaving 14 bases of the junction unmatched. Germline loops: CDR1 SSHAT, CDR2 FNYEAQ (reference sequence). The length of the CDR3 is 18 residues. CDR3 protein: CASSFNPASGGRWETQYF. CDR3 coding DNA: TGTGCCAGCAGCTTCAACCCCGCTAGCGGGGGGAGGTGGGAGACCCAGTACTTC.

The gene calls are TRBV5-1 and TRBJ2-7; possible D gene TRBD2, 5 bases. Germline CDR1 SGHRS, CDR2 YFSETQ. This CDR3 has 16 residues. The ends were cut back, 0 bases at V and 5 bases at J, with 18 bases in the middle. In DNA, the CDR3 is TGCGCCAGCAGCTTGGGCCGGGAACCCGTAATTGACGAGCAGTACTTC. Translated: CASSLGREPVIDEQYF.

The chain's CDR3 is CASSQELGAAFYGGNTDTQYF. CDR3 nucleotide sequence: TGCGCCAGCAGCCAAGAGTTGGGAGCGGCCTTCTACGGGGGGAACACAGATACGCAGTATTTT. V and J are TRBV4-3 and TRBJ2-3, with TRBD2 identical over 7 bases. The V and J ends lost 0 bases and 2 bases, in that order; junction bases with no gene match: 20. The CDR3 is 21 residues long. The germline CDR1 and CDR2 sequences are LGHNA and YSLEER.